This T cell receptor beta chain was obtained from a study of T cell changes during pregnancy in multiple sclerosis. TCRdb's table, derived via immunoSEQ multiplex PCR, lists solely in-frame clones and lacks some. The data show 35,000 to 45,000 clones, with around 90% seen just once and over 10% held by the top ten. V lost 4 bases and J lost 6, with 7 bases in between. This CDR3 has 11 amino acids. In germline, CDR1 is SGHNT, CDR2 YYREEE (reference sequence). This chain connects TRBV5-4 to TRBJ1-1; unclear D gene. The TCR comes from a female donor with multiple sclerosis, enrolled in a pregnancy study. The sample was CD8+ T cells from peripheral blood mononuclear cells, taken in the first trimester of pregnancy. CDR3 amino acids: CASSLGPEAFF. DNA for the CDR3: TGTGCCAGCAGCCTTGGCCCTGAAGCTTTCTTT.